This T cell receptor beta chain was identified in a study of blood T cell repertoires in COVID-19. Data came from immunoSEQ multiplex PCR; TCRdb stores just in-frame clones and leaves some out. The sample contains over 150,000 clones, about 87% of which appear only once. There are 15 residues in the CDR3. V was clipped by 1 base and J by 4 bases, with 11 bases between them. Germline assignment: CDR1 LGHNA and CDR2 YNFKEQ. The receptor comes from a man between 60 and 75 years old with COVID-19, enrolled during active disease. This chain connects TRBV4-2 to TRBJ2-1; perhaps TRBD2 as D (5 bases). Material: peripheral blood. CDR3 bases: TGTGCCAGCAGCCAAGGACGGGAAACGTACAATGAGCAGTTCTTC. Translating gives CASSQGRETYNEQFF.